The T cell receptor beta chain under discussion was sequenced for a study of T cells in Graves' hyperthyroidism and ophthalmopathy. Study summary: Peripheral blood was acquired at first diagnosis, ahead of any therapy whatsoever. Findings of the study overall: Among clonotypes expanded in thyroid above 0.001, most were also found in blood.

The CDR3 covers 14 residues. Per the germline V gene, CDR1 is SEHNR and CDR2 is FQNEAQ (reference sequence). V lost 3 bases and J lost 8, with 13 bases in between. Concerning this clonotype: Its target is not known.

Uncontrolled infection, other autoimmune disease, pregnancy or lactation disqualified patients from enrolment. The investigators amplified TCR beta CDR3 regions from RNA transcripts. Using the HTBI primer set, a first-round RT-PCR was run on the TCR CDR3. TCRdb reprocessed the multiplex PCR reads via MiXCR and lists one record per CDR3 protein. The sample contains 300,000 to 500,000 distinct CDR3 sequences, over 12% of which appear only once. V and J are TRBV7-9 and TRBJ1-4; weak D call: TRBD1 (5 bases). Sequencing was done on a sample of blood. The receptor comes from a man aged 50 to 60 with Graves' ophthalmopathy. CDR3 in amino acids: CASSFPQGGEKLFF. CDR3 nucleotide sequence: TGTGCCAGCAGCTTCCCTCAGGGAGGAGAAAAACTGTTTTTT.